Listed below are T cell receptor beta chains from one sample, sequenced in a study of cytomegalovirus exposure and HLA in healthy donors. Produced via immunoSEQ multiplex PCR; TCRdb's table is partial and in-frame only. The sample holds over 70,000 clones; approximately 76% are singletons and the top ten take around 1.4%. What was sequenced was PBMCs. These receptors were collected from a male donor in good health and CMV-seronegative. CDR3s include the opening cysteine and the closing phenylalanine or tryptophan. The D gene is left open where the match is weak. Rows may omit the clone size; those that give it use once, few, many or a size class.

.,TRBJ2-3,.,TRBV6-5,CASTPAQGRDTQYF,TGTGCCAGCACGCCGGCGCAGGGAAGAGATACGCAGTATTTT
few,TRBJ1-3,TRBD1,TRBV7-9,CASSLAGQAAGNTIYF,TGTGCCAGCAGCCTAGCAGGACAGGCTGCTGGAAACACCATATATTTT
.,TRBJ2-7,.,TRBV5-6,CASSSPGTPSYEQYF,TGTGCCAGCAGCTCCCCCGGGACACCGTCCTACGAGCAGTACTTC
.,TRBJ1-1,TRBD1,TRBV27,CASSFSGGTEAFF,TGTGCCAGCAGTTTCTCAGGGGGCACTGAAGCTTTCTTT
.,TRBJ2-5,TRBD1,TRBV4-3,CASSQDFGTGVTETQYF,TGCGCCAGCAGCCAAGATTTTGGGACAGGGGTGACGGAGACCCAGTACTTC
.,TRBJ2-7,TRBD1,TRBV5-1,CASSSRTGTYEQYF,TGCGCCAGCAGCTCGCGGACAGGCACCTACGAGCAGTACTTC
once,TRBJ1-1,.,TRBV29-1,CSVGTYRLKTEAFF,TGCAGCGTGGGGACTTATAGGCTGAAAACTGAAGCTTTCTTT
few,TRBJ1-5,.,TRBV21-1,CASSKVDRGLSDQPQHF,TGTGCCAGCAGCAAAGTGGACAGGGGGCTTTCGGATCAGCCCCAGCATTTT
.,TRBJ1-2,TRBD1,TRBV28,CASSEGAKGYTF,TGTGCCAGCTCTGAGGGGGCGAAAGGCTACACCTTC
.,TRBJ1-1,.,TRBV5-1,CASSLDSKNTEAFF,TGCGCCAGCAGCTTGGATTCAAAGAACACTGAAGCTTTCTTT
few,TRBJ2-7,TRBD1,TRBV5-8,CASSLGTGAGSYEQYF,TGTGCCAGCAGCTTAGGGACAGGGGCCGGCTCCTACGAGCAGTACTTC
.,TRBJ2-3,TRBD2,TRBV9,CASSAEVGSGGPGRTLERDTQYF,TGTGCCAGCAGCGCCGAGGTCGGTAGCGGGGGGCCGGGTAGAACGTTGGAGAGGGATACGCAGTATTTT
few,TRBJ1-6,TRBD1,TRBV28,CASSLGQSDSPLHF,TGTGCCAGCAGTTTGGGACAGTCGGATTCACCCCTCCACTTT
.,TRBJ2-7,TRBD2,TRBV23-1,CARFGTTTYEQYF,TGCGCCAGATTCGGGACTACAACCTACGAGCAGTACTTC
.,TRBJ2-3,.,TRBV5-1,CASSLDGGRDTQYF,TGCGCCAGCAGCTTGGACGGCGGTAGAGATACGCAGTATTTT
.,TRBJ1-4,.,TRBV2,CASSLDTLNEKLFF,TGTGCCAGCAGCCTGGACACCCTTAATGAAAAACTGTTTTTT
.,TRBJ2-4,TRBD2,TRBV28,CASSLSAGGRAKNIQYF,TGTGCCAGCAGTTTATCTGCTGGCGGGAGGGCCAAAAACATTCAGTACTTC
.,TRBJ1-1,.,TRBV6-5,CASRRRGLGTEAFF,TGTGCCAGCAGGCGCAGGGGCCTTGGTACTGAAGCTTTCTTT